This T cell receptor beta chain originates from a study of blood T cell repertoires in COVID-19. Per germline, CDR1 MNHEY and CDR2 SVGAGI. V was clipped by 6 bases and J by 4 bases; unmatched bases: 5. The CDR3 has 13 amino acids. In the original processing: Amplification of reference gene primers was used by the study to estimate nucleated cell counts. Repertoires were generated with immunoSEQ multiplex PCR, while TCRdb's copy carries only in-frame clones and drops some. The V and J calls and clone size were taken over from that table, and D and trimming were inferred from the DNA. The table has 35,000 to 50,000 clones, about 77% seen once.

The chain couples TRBV6-5 to TRBJ1-2, with 7 positions matching TRBD1. Sequenced material: peripheral blood. The sequence was obtained from a man aged 80 or over with acute or convalescent COVID-19. CDR3 DNA sequence: TGTGCCAGCAGCTCGGACAGGACCTATGGCTACACCTTC. Translated: CASSSDRTYGYTF.